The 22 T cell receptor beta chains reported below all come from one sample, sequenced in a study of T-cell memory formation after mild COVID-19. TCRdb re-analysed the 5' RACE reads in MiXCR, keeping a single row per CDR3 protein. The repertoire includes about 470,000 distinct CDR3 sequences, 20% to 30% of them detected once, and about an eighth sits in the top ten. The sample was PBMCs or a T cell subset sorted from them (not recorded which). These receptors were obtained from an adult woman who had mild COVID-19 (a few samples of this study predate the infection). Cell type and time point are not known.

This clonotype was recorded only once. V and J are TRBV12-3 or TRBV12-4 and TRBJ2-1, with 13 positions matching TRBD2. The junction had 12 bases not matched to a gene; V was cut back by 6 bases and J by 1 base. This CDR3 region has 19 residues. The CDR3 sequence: CASSPGLAGVRESYNEQFF. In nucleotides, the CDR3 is TGTGCCAGCAGCCCCGGACTAGCGGGAGTACGGGAATCCTACAATGAGCAGTTCTTC.

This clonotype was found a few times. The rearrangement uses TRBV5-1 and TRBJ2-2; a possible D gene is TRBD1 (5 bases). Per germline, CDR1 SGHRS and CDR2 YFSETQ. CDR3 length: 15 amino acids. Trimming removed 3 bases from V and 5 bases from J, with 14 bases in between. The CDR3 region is CASSWGIELTGELFF. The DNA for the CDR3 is TGCGCCAGCAGCTGGGGCATCGAACTTACCGGGGAGCTGTTTTTT. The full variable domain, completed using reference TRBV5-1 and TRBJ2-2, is KAGVTQTPRYLIKTRGQQVTLSCSPISGHRSVSWYQQTPGQGLQFLFEYFSETQRNKGNFPGRFSGRQFSNSRSEMNVSTLELGDSALYLCASSWGIELTGELFFGEGSRLTVL.

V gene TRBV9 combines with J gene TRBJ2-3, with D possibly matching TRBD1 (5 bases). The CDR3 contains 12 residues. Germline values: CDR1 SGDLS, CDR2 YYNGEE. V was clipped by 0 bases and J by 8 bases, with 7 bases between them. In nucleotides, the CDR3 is TGTGCCAGCAGCGTAGGGGGCGGTACGCAGTATTTT. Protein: CASSVGGGTQYF. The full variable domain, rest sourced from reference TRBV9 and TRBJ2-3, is DSGVTQTPKHLITATGQRVTLRCSPRSGDLSVYWYQQSLDQGLQFLIQYYNGEERAKGNILERFSAQQFPDLHSELNLSSLELGDSALYFCASSVGGGTQYFGPGTRLTVL.

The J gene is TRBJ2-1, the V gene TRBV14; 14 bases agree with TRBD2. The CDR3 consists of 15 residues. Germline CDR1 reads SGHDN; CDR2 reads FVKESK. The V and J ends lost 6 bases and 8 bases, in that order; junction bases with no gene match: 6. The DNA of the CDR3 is TGTGCCAGCAGTTCGACTAGCGGGAGGGGGCATGAGCAGTTCTTC. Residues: CASSSTSGRGHEQFF.

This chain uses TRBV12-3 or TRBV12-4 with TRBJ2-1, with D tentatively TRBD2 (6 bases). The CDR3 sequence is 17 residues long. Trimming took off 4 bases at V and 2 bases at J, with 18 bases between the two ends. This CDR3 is CASSSPGGEGPYNEQFF. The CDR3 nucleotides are TGTGCCAGCAGTTCCCCCGGGGGTGAGGGGCCCTACAATGAGCAGTTCTTC.

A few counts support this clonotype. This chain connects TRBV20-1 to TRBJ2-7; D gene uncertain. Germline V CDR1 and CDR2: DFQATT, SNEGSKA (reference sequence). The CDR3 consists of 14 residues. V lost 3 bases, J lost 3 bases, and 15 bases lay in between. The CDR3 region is CSASPVGENYEQYF. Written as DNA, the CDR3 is TGCAGTGCTAGTCCGGTCGGCGAAAACTACGAGCAGTACTTC.

CDR3 amino acids: CASSQGLLGDLGAFF. For the CDR3, the DNA is TGCGCCAGCAGCCAAGGCCTATTGGGGGATTTAGGAGCTTTCTTT. The J gene is TRBJ1-1, the V gene TRBV4-1; maybe TRBD1 (5 bases). The CDR3 is made up of 15 amino acids. Germline values: CDR1 MGHRA, CDR2 YSYEKL. The V end lost 1 base, the J end lost 10 bases, and 19 bases lay between the germline ends.

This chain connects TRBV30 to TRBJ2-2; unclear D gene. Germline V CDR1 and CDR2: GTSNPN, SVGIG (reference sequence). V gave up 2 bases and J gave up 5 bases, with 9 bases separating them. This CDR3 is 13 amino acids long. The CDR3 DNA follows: TGTGCCTGGAGTCCTAGGGTAACCGGGGAGCTGTTTTTT. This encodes CAWSPRVTGELFF.

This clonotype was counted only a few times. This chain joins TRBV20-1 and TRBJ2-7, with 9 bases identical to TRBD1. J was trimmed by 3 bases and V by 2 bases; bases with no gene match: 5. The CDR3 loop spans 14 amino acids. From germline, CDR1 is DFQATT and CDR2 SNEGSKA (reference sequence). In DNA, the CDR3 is TGCAGTGCTAGACTCCGGGACAGGGACTACGAGCAGTACTTC. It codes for CSARLRDRDYEQYF.

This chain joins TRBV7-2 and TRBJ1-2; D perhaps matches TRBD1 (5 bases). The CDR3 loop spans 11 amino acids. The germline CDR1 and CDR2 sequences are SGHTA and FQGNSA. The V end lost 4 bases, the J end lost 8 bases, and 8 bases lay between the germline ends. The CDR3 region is CASSSWGGYTF. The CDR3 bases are TGTGCCAGCAGCTCCTGGGGGGGCTACACCTTC.

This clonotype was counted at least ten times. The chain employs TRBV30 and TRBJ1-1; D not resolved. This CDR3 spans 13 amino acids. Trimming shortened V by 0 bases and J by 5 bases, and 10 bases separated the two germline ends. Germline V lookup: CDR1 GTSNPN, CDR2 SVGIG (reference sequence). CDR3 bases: TGTGCCTGGAGTGTACAACTAGGGACTGAAGCTTTCTTT. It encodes CAWSVQLGTEAFF.

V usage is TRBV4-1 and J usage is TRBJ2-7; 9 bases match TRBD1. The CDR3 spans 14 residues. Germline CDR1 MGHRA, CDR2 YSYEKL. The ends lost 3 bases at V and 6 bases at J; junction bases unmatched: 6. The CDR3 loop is CASSHSGTGSEQYF. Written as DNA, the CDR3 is TGCGCCAGCAGCCATTCCGGGACAGGGAGCGAGCAGTACTTC.

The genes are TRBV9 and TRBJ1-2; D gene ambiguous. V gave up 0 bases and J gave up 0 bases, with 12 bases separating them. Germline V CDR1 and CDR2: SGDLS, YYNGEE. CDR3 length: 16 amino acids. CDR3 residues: CASSVGWSGANYGYTF. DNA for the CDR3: TGTGCCAGCAGCGTAGGTTGGTCCGGAGCTAACTATGGCTACACCTTC. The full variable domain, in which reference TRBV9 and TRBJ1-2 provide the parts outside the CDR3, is DSGVTQTPKHLITATGQRVTLRCSPRSGDLSVYWYQQSLDQGLQFLIQYYNGEERAKGNILERFSAQQFPDLHSELNLSSLELGDSALYFCASSVGWSGANYGYTFGSGTRLTVV.

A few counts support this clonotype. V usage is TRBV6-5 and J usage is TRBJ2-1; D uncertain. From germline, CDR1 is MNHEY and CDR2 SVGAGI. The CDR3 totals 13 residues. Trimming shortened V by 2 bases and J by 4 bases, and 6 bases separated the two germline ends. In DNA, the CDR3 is TGTGCCAGCAGTTACAGGGCTTACAATGAGCAGTTCTTC. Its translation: CASSYRAYNEQFF.

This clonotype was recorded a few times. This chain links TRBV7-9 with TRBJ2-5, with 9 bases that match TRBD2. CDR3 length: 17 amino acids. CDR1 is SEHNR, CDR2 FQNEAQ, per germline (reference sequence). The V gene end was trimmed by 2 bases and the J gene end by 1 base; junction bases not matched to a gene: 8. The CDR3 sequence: CASSLNFEREAQETQYF. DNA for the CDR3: TGTGCCAGCAGCTTAAACTTCGAGCGGGAGGCCCAAGAGACCCAGTACTTC.

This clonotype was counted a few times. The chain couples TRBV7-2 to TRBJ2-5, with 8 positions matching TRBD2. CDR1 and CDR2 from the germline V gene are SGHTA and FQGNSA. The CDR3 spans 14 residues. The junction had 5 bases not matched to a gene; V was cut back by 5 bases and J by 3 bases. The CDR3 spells CASSLGLGKETQYF. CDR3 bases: TGTGCCAGCAGCCTGGGACTAGGGAAAGAGACCCAGTACTTC.

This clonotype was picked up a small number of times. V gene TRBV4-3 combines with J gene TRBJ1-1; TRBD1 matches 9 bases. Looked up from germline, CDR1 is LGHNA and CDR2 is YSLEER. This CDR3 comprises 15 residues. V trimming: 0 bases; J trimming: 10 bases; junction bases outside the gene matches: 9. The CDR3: CASSQESGTGSAAFF. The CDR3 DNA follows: TGCGCCAGCAGCCAAGAGTCCGGGACAGGGTCTGCAGCTTTCTTT.

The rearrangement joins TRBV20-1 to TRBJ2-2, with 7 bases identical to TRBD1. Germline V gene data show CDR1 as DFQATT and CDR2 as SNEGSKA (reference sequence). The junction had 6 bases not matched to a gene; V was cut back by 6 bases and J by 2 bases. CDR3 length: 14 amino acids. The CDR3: CSATGQFNTGELFF. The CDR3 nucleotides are TGCAGTGCCACGGGACAGTTTAACACCGGGGAGCTGTTTTTT.

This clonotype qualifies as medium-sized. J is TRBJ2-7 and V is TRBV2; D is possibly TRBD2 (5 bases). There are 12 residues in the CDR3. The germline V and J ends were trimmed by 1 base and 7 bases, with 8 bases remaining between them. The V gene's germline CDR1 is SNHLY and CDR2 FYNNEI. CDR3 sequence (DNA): TGTGCCAGCAGTGAAGAGCCGGGGGAGCAGTACTTC. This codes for CASSEEPGEQYF.

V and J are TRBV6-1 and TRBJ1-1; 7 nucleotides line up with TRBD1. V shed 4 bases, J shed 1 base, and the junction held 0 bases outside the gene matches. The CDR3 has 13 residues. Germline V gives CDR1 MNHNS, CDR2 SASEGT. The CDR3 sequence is CASSGDRNTEAFF. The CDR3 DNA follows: TGTGCCAGCAGTGGGGACAGGAACACTGAAGCTTTCTTT.

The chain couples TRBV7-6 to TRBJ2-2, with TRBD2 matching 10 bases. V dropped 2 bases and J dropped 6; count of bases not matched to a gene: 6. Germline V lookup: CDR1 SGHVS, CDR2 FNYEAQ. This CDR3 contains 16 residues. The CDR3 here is CASSLHTGTSAGELFF. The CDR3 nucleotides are TGTGCCAGCAGCTTACACACCGGGACTAGCGCCGGGGAGCTGTTTTTT.

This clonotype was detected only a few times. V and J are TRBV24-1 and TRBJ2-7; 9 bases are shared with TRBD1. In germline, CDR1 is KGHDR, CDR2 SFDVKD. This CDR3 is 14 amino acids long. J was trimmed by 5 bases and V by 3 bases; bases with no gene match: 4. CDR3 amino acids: CATSDGDRDHEQYF. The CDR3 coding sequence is TGTGCCACCAGTGATGGGGACAGGGACCACGAGCAGTACTTC.